This T cell receptor beta chain derives from a study of glioma-infiltrating T cells after dendritic cell vaccination. Noted time point: after dendritic cell vaccination, including at tumor progression/relapse. Profiling relied on immunoSEQ multiplex PCR, and the TCRdb table lists in-frame clones only, not all of them. The sample yields approximately 92,000 clones, around 80% seen once. This CDR3 region has 12 residues. Germline V gives CDR1 ENHRY, CDR2 SYGVKD. Trimming shortened V by 6 bases and J by 0 bases, and 4 bases separated the two germline ends. The sample consisted of blood, taken after dendritic cell vaccination. The chain employs TRBV10-3 and TRBJ2-3, with D uncertain. The TCR comes from a human donor with glioblastoma. In DNA, the CDR3 is TGTGCCATCAGCTCTAGCACAGATACGCAGTATTTT. It specifies CAISSSTDTQYF.